Sequencing of this T cell receptor (beta chain) was carried out in a study of shared clonotypes between healthy human individuals. Replicate PCRs run on sorted subsets employed around 200 ng DNA, approximately 30,000 T cell genomes. The protocol was immunoSEQ multiplex PCR, while the TCRdb copy is restricted to in-frame clones and leaves out a portion. The table includes 850,000 to 1,100,000 clones, approximately 80% detected once. Notes on the study in general: The authors sampled blood alone, and tissue repertoires likely differ. Compared with memory subsets, naive subsets generally had larger estimated richness.

The authors divided CD4+ cells into CD45RA+ naive and CD45RA-negative memory subsets. Comment on this clone: The antigen remains undetermined.

The J segment lost 4 bases and the V segment lost 2 bases, leaving 12 bases of the junction unmatched. Germline V gives CDR1 SEHNR, CDR2 FQNEAQ (reference sequence). This CDR3 comprises 18 residues. The chain employs TRBV7-9 and TRBJ2-3; 10 bases map to TRBD2. Sequencing was done on a sample of memory CD4+ T cells from PBMCs. The subset is: CD45RA-negative fraction. The receptor was isolated from a man aged 18 to 30 in good health. Some clones in this sample may be carry-over from other donors' samples. The CDR3 loop reads CASSLWLASGSRSDTQYF. CDR3 nucleotide sequence: TGTGCCAGCAGCTTATGGCTGGCTAGCGGGAGCAGATCAGATACGCAGTATTTT.